Following are 7 T cell receptor beta chains from one sample sequenced in a study of blood T cell repertoires in COVID-19. Assay: immunoSEQ multiplex PCR; the TCRdb copy retains only in-frame clones and omits some. Of over 100,000 clones in the sample, approximately 85% were seen once. Specimen: peripheral blood. Every receptor here comes from a man aged 60 to 69 with acute or convalescent COVID-19.

The chain carries TRBV5-4 and TRBJ1-2, with 10 bases identical to TRBD1. V shed 2 bases, J shed 5 bases, and the junction held 3 bases outside the gene matches. The CDR3 is 14 residues long. Per germline, CDR1 SGHNT and CDR2 YYREEE (reference sequence). Here the CDR3 DNA reads TGTGCCAGCAGCTTTATGGACAGGGGGTATGGCTACACCTTC. It specifies CASSFMDRGYGYTF.

The chain links TRBV28 to TRBJ2-7; 7 bases align to TRBD2. The germline V gene encodes CDR1 MDHEN and CDR2 SYDVKM. This CDR3 has 16 amino acids. V lost 1 base and J lost 4; bases outside the gene matches: 10. CDR3 sequence (DNA): TGTGCCAGCAGTTTATTAGCGGGCTCCGCAACTTACGAGCAGTACTTC. Residues: CASSLLAGSATYEQYF.

The rearrangement uses TRBV30 and TRBJ1-4; D uncertain. Between the trimmed V and J ends, which lost 6 bases and 4 bases, there was a span of 3 bases. The length of the CDR3 is 10 residues. Germline V lookup: CDR1 GTSNPN, CDR2 SVGIG (reference sequence). The CDR3 reads CACNNEKLFF. In nucleotides, the CDR3 is TGTGCCTGTAATAATGAAAAACTGTTTTTT.

The chain joins TRBV19 to TRBJ2-3; TRBD2 aligns across 13 bases. The CDR3 sequence is 17 residues long. The germline CDR1 and CDR2 sequences are LNHDA and SQIVND (reference sequence). J lost 4 bases, V lost 4 bases, and 8 bases had no gene match. Here the CDR3 DNA reads TGTGCCAGTAGTAGACTAGCGGGAGGATTATCATCAGATACGCAGTATTTT. Translation: CASSRLAGGLSSDTQYF.

The chain employs TRBV10-3 and TRBJ2-1, with TRBD2 identical over 9 bases. There are 14 residues in the CDR3. Germline CDR1 is ENHRY and CDR2 is SYGVKD. The trim removed 9 bases at V and 2 bases at J, leaving 5 bases unmatched. The CDR3, as DNA: TGTGCCATTAATAGCGGGAGCGCCTACAATGAGCAGTTCTTC. This translates into CAINSGSAYNEQFF.

The DNA for the CDR3 is TGTGCTGTCAGGGGACAAGCCTACGAGCAGTACTTC. As protein: CAVRGQAYEQYF. The gene calls are TRBV28 and TRBJ2-7; tentatively, D is TRBD1 (6 bases). The germline CDR1 and CDR2 sequences are MDHEN and SYDVKM. The CDR3 covers 12 residues.

There are a few counts of this clone. The chain is built from TRBV7-2 and TRBJ1-1; D uncertain. V lost 4 bases, J lost 7 bases, and 13 bases lay in between. Germline values: CDR1 SGHTA, CDR2 FQGNSA. This CDR3 has 13 residues. The DNA of the CDR3 is TGTGCCAGCAGCTCCATTGGCGGACTTGAAGCTTTCTTT. Encoded protein: CASSSIGGLEAFF.